These T cell receptor beta chains were read from a single sample in a study of shared clonotypes between healthy human individuals. TCRdb's copy holds only in-frame clones and misses some; the assay was immunoSEQ multiplex PCR. The top ten hold approximately 24% of the sample, which has about 680,000 clones, 92% seen once. The sequencing sample was made of naive CD8+ T cells sorted from blood. These receptors were taken from a man younger than 45 in good health. The CDR3 runs from the conserved cysteine through the conserved F or W. A D gene is named only where the DNA matches it firmly. The size of a clone is reported for some rows only, either as once, few or many, or as a class for expanded clones.

clone size	D gene	CDR3 length	V gene	J gene	CDR3 DNA	CDR3 protein
.	TRBD2	16	TRBV5-6	TRBJ2-7	TGTGCCAGCAGCCCTCGGGGACTAGCGGTAACCGGCGAGCAGTACTTC	CASSPRGLAVTGEQYF
.	TRBD2	15	TRBV7-9	TRBJ2-1	TGTGCCAGCAGCTTAGTGAGTAGCGGGATCAATGAGCAGTTCTTC	CASSLVSSGINEQFF
.	.	14	TRBV4-2	TRBJ2-4	TGTGCCAGCAGCCAAGAAGAGGAGGGGAACATTCAGTACTTC	CASSQEEEGNIQYF
.	.	12	TRBV11-2	TRBJ2-7	TGTGCCAGCAGCCAACGGGTAAACGAGCAGTACTTC	CASSQRVNEQYF
.	.	12	TRBV10-3	TRBJ1-2	TGTGCCATCAGTGCCGGGGCCTATGGCTACACCTTC	CAISAGAYGYTF
.	.	12	TRBV7-2	TRBJ2-7	TGTGCCAGCAGCACTCTACGTAGCCAGCAGTACTTC	CASSTLRSQQYF
.	.	14	TRBV28	TRBJ1-5	TGTGCCACCAGCTTGACAGACATAAATCAGCCCCAGCATTTT	CATSLTDINQPQHF
once	.	13	TRBV5-1	TRBJ2-5	TGCGCCAGCAGCTCGAGATGGGGAGAGACCCAGTACTTC	CASSSRWGETQYF
.	.	22	TRBV27	TRBJ1-1	.	CASLPRAFFGQGTRLTVREAFF
.	TRBD1	15	TRBV7-9	TRBJ1-1	TGTGCCAGCAGCATAAGACAGGGGCTGAACACTGAAGCTTTCTTT	CASSIRQGLNTEAFF
.	.	15	TRBV4-3	TRBJ2-1	TGCGCCAGCAGCCAAGAGGAGGGGGCTTACAATGAGCAGTTCTTC	CASSQEEGAYNEQFF
.	.	13	TRBV27	TRBJ2-7	TGTGCCAGCAGTTTGTCCTATCCCTACGAGCAGTACTTC	CASSLSYPYEQYF
.	.	15	TRBV19	TRBJ1-5	TGTGCCAGTATGAGGATTAGCCGTTCCAATCAGCCCCAGCATTTT	CASMRISRSNQPQHF
.	.	10	TRBV9	TRBJ1-3	TGTGCCAGCGGGCGGAACACCATATATTTT	CASGRNTIYF
.	TRBD2	14	TRBV7-9	TRBJ2-7	TGTGCCAGCAGCTCCAGCGGGGAGAGCTACGAGCAGTACTTC	CASSSSGESYEQYF
.	TRBD2	14	TRBV4-1	TRBJ2-2	TGCGCCAGCAGCCTCGTCGGACTAGCGGGAGAGCTGTTTTTT	CASSLVGLAGELFF
.	.	14	TRBV2	TRBJ2-3	TGTGCCAGCAGTCTTCAGATTAGCACAGATACGCAGTATTTT	CASSLQISTDTQYF
.	TRBD2	15	TRBV11-2	TRBJ2-3	TGTGCCAGCAGCGCACTAGCGGGAGAGAGAGATACGCAGTATTTT	CASSALAGERDTQYF
.	TRBD2	14	TRBV29-1	TRBJ2-7	TGCAGCGTTGAAGATAGGGCTAGCGGTTACGAGCAGTACTTC	CSVEDRASGYEQYF
.	.	15	TRBV15	TRBJ2-7	TGTGCCACCAGCAACAGACTAGAAATATCCTACGAGCAGTACTTC	CATSNRLEISYEQYF
.	TRBD1	13	TRBV11-2	TRBJ1-1	TGTGCCAGCAGCTTACCAGGGGGGCTGGAAGCTTTCTTT	CASSLPGGLEAFF
.	.	14	TRBV7-2	TRBJ2-1	TGTGCCAGCAGCTCAAAGGGTGGCGGGAATGAGCAGTTCTTC	CASSSKGGGNEQFF
.	.	12	TRBV5-1	TRBJ2-5	TGCGCCAGCAGTGGAGGTCAAGAGACCCAGTACTTC	CASSGGQETQYF
few	TRBD1	15	TRBV7-9	TRBJ2-5	TGTGCCAGCAGCTTAGCAAAGACAGGGGAGGAGACCCAGTACTTC	CASSLAKTGEETQYF
.	TRBD1	16	TRBV10-2	TRBJ1-1	TGCGCCAGCAGTGAGTGGGACAGGGCCTCGAACACTGAAGCTTTCTTT	CASSEWDRASNTEAFF
.	.	12	TRBV6-5	TRBJ2-2	TGTGCCAGCAGCCCCCTCACCGGGGAGCTGTTTTTT	CASSPLTGELFF
.	.	15	TRBV19	TRBJ2-7	TGTGCCAGTAGTATAGATCAGGGGAGTCTTACGGAGCAGTACTTC	CASSIDQGSLTEQYF
.	.	16	TRBV29-1	TRBJ1-2	TGCAGCGTTGAGTCTCCCTCGGGTAGTCTTAACTATGGCTACACCTTC	CSVESPSGSLNYGYTF
.	.	15	TRBV5-4	TRBJ2-1	TGTGCCAGCAGCTTGGCCGCGGCGGGACAAAATGAGCAGTTCTTC	CASSLAAAGQNEQFF
.	TRBD2	14	TRBV27	TRBJ2-7	TGTGCCAGCAGTTCGGGCGGGAGAGGTTACGAGCAGTACTTC	CASSSGGRGYEQYF
.	.	14	TRBV6-1	TRBJ2-4	TGTGCCAGCAGGGACCTAGGGGCCAAAAACATTCAGTACTTC	CASRDLGAKNIQYF
.	TRBD2	18	TRBV4-3	TRBJ2-5	TGCGCCAGCAGCCAAGGGACTAGCGGACATCCCGGACAAGAGACCCAGTACTTC	CASSQGTSGHPGQETQYF